Detailed here is one T cell receptor (beta chain). Its antigen remains unidentified. The data were taken from a study of shared clonotypes between healthy human individuals. Study information: Every donor yielded three CD4 naive, three CD4 memory, two CD8 naive and one CD8 memory plate.

With 4 bases clipped from V and 0 bases from J, the junction kept 2 bases outside the gene matches. The length of the CDR3 is 15 residues. Looked up from germline, CDR1 is SGDLS and CDR2 is YYNGEE. Clones were sequenced by immunoSEQ multiplex PCR, and TCRdb holds only the in-frame ones, with some missing. This sample has some 1,900,000 clones; just under 95% occur once, and the top ten carry less than 1.5%. Terminally differentiated effector memory CD45RA+ cells were excluded by CCR7 positive selection of CD45RO-negative cells. All of the donors resided in Nashville, Tennessee, and each was a Caucasian adult. Overall study findings and caveats: A few donors held about 5% of naive CD4 clonotypes in common. The sampled material consisted only of blood, and tissue repertoires are likely to differ.

The chain couples TRBV9 to TRBJ2-1, with TRBD2 matching 9 bases. Sequenced: naive CD8+ T cells sorted from blood. The receptor's source is a man between 18 and 29 years old in good health. Here the CDR3 DNA reads TGTGCCAGCAGCCCGCGGGAGGGCTCCTACAATGAGCAGTTCTTC. This codes for CASSPREGSYNEQFF.